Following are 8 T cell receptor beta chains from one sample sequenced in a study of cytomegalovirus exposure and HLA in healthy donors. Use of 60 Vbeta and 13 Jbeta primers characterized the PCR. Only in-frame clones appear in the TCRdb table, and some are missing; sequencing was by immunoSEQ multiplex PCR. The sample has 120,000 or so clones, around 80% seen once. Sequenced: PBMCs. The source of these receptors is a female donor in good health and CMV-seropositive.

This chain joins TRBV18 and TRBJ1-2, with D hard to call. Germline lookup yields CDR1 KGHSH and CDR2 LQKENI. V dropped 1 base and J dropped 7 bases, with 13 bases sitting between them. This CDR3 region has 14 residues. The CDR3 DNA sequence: TGTGCCAGCTCACCACGGGTGGAAGAGCGTGGCTACACCTTC. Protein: CASSPRVEERGYTF.

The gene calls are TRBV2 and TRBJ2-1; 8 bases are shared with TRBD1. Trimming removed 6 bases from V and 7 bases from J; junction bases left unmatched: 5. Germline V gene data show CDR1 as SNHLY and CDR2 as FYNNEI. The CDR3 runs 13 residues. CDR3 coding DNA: TGTGCCAGCAGATTGGACAGGGAAAATGAGCAGTTCTTC. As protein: CASRLDRENEQFF.

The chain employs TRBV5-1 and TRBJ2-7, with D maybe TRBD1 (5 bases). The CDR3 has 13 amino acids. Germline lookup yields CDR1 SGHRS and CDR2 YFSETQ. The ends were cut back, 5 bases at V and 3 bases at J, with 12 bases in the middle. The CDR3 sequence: CASRLVTGYEQYF. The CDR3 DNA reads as TGCGCCAGCAGACTCGTAACAGGCTACGAGCAGTACTTC.

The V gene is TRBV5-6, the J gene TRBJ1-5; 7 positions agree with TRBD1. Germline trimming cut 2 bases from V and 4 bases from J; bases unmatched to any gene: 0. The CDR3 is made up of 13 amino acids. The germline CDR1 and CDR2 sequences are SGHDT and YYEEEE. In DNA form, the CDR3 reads TGTGCCAGCAGCTTACAGGGGAATCAGCCCCAGCATTTT. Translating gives CASSLQGNQPQHF.

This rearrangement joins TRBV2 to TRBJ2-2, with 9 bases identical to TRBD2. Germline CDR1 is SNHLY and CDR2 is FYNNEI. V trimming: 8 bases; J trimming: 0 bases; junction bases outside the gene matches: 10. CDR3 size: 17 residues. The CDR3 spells CASGRLTSGANTGELFF. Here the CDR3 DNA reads TGTGCCAGCGGACGCTTGACTAGCGGCGCGAACACCGGGGAGCTGTTTTTT.

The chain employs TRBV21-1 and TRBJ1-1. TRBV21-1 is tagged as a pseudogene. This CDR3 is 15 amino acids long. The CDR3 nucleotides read TGTGCCAGCAGCAAAGCTACGAGGAGGGACACTGAAGCTTTCTTT. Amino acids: CASSKATRRDTEAFF.

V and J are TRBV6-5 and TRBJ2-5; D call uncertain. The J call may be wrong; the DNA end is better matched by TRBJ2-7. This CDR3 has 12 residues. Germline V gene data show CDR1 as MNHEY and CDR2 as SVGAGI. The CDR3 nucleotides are TGTGCCAGCGGCGGATACTCCTACGAGCAGTACTTC. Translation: CASGGYSYEQYF.

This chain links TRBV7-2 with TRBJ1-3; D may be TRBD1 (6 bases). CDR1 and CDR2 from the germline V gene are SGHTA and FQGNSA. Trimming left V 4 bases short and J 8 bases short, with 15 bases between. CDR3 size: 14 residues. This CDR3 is CASSSQGSGDTIYF. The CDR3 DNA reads TGTGCCAGCAGCTCACAGGGAAGTGGCGACACCATATATTTT.